This entry lists 8 T cell receptor beta chains sequenced from one sample in a study of blood T cell repertoires in COVID-19. The table came from immunoSEQ multiplex PCR; TCRdb's copy has only in-frame clones and leaves some out. The sample includes roughly 92,000 clones, around 87% of them seen just once. Material for sequencing was peripheral blood. All receptors come from a human donor with acute or convalescent COVID-19. The donor label of this sample is uncertain.

This clone turned up a few times. V and J are TRBV7-2 and TRBJ2-3; 9 bases match TRBD2. The junction had 6 bases not matched to a gene; V was cut back by 2 bases and J by 6 bases. The CDR3 spans 15 residues. Germline loops: CDR1 SGHTA, CDR2 FQGNSA. The CDR3 reads CASSLLRGGGDTQYF. The CDR3 DNA reads as TGTGCCAGCAGCTTACTGCGGGGGGGCGGTGATACGCAGTATTTT.

This clone came up once. The chain uses TRBV7-9 and TRBJ2-3; maybe TRBD2 (6 bases). V lost 2 bases and J lost 2, with 14 bases in between. This CDR3 is 16 amino acids long. Germline CDR1 reads SEHNR; CDR2 reads FQNEAQ (reference sequence). For the CDR3, the DNA is TGTGCCAGCAGCTTATCTCCGCGCGGGGCCACAGATACGCAGTATTTT. This encodes CASSLSPRGATDTQYF. The full variable domain, rest sourced from reference TRBV7-9 and TRBJ2-3, is DTGVSQNPRHKITKRGQNVTFRCDPISEHNRLYWYRQTLGQGPEFLTYFQNEAQLEKSRLLSDRFSAERPKGSFSTLEIQRTEQGDSAMYLCASSLSPRGATDTQYFGPGTRLTVL.

The chain has TRBV10-1 and TRBJ1-1; TRBD1 might be the D (5 bases). V lost 6 bases and J lost 6, with 32 bases in between. Germline V gene lookup returns CDR1 WNHNN and CDR2 SYGVQD (reference sequence). The CDR3 length is 19 residues. For the CDR3, the DNA is TGCGCCAGCAGGAAACGTCAAGGATACAGGCTGCGGGGAGACTCTGAAGCTTTCTTT. This gives the protein CASRKRQGYRLRGDSEAFF.

The chain links TRBV5-4 to TRBJ1-2; D remains ambiguous. The CDR3 is made up of 13 amino acids. CDR1 is SGHNT and CDR2 is YYREEE in the germline V gene (reference sequence). V shed 2 bases and J shed 2 bases, with 7 bases lying between them. CDR3 in amino acids: CASSLGRNYGYTF. CDR3 sequence (DNA): TGTGCCAGCAGCTTAGGCAGGAACTATGGCTACACCTTC.

V gene TRBV10-3 combines with J gene TRBJ1-2; 9 bases map to TRBD1. CDR3 size: 13 residues. From germline, CDR1 is ENHRY and CDR2 SYGVKD. Trimming removed 5 bases from V and 7 bases from J; junction bases left unmatched: 5. The CDR3 sequence: CAISTTGGRGYTF. The CDR3 DNA follows: TGTGCCATCAGTACAACAGGGGGCCGTGGCTACACCTTC.

This chain uses TRBV27 with TRBJ1-3, with no clear D. CDR3 length equals 13 residues. V was clipped by 6 bases and J by 4 bases, with 10 bases between them. The germline V gene encodes CDR1 MNHEY and CDR2 SMNVEV (reference sequence). The CDR3 DNA follows: TGTGCCAGCAGCGGGGTCTCCGGAAACACCATATATTTT. It is translated as CASSGVSGNTIYF.

This clone was counted between two and nine times. This chain joins TRBV7-9 and TRBJ1-3; D unresolved. This CDR3 is 15 amino acids long. CDR1 and CDR2 from the germline V gene are SEHNR and FQNEAQ (reference sequence). V was trimmed by 5 bases and J by 0 bases, leaving 11 bases between them. Here the CDR3 reads CASSPGQSSGNTIYF. In DNA form, the CDR3 reads TGTGCCAGCAGCCCCGGTCAAAGCTCTGGAAACACCATATATTTT.

V usage is TRBV19 and J usage is TRBJ2-1; 7 bases are shared with TRBD2. V lost 4 bases, J lost 0 bases, and 9 bases stayed unmatched. The CDR3 extends over 17 amino acids. The germline V gene encodes CDR1 LNHDA and CDR2 SQIVND (reference sequence). In DNA form, the CDR3 reads TGTGCCAGTAGTACAACCGGGACTACGAGCTCCTACAATGAGCAGTTCTTC. Amino acid sequence: CASSTTGTTSSYNEQFF.